Each of the 13 T cell receptor beta chains below was sequenced from the same sample in a study of blood T cell repertoires in COVID-19. Generated by immunoSEQ multiplex PCR, the TCRdb table keeps only in-frame clones and is missing some. The sample records approximately 460,000 clones, roughly nine tenths being singletons. Sequencing was carried out using peripheral blood. The receptors derive from a man between 18 and 29 years old with COVID-19, enrolled during active disease.

V gene TRBV29-1 combines with J gene TRBJ2-7; TRBD2 matches 11 bases. The germline V gene encodes CDR1 SQVTM and CDR2 ANQGSEA. The CDR3 loop spans 14 amino acids. J was trimmed by 3 bases and V by 6 bases; bases with no gene match: 7. Here the CDR3 DNA reads TGCAGCGTGATTAGCGGGAGGGCCGTCTACGAGCAGTACTTC. It codes for CSVISGRAVYEQYF.

This clone was seen only once. The V call is TRBV2, the J call TRBJ2-2; 12 bases align to TRBD2. Per germline, CDR1 SNHLY and CDR2 FYNNEI. The V segment lost 3 bases and the J segment 7 bases; nucleotides outside the gene matches: 6. This CDR3 is built from 16 residues. DNA of the CDR3: TGTGCCAGCAGTGAGGGACTAGCGGGCGGAATCGGGGAGCTGTTTTTT. This encodes CASSEGLAGGIGELFF.

V gene TRBV24-1 combines with J gene TRBJ1-2; 7 bases line up with TRBD1. J lost 9 bases, V lost 5 bases, and 14 bases had no gene match. Germline CDR1 is KGHDR and CDR2 is SFDVKD. The CDR3 covers 15 residues. The CDR3 loop reads CATSASMGDSIRYTF. The CDR3 DNA is TGTGCCACCAGTGCCTCGATGGGGGACAGCATCCGCTACACCTTC.

The chain couples TRBV5-1 to TRBJ2-5; possibly TRBD1 for D (6 bases). The CDR3 sequence is 14 residues long. The V and J ends lost 8 bases and 4 bases respectively, with 18 bases between them. In germline, CDR1 is SGHRS, CDR2 YFSETQ. The CDR3 DNA reads TGCGCCAGTACCGAGGTTGGGGGCGCAGAGACCCAGTACTTC. This sequence encodes CASTEVGGAETQYF.

V and J are TRBV21-1 and TRBJ2-2; TRBD2 is the table's D call and was not checked against the DNA. TRBV21-1 is an annotated pseudogene. The CDR3 consists of 16 residues. CDR3 sequence reads: CASSDKREGLPGELFF. CDR3 sequence (DNA): TGTGCCAGCAGCGACAAGCGGGAGGGATTGCCCGGGGAGCTGTTTTTT.

The chain has TRBV29-1 and TRBJ2-5; no clear D. Trimming removed 4 bases at V and 5 bases at J, with 14 bases between. The germline V gene encodes CDR1 SQVTM and CDR2 ANQGSEA. This CDR3 contains 13 residues. The CDR3 reads CSVASRLVETQYF. The CDR3 DNA reads as TGCAGCGTTGCATCGAGGCTTGTGGAGACCCAGTACTTC.

The rearrangement links TRBV4-2 to TRBJ1-2; D may be TRBD1 (6 bases). Germline lookup yields CDR1 LGHNA and CDR2 YNFKEQ. V was pared by 2 bases and J by 8 bases, with 18 bases between. The CDR3 consists of 15 residues. The CDR3 bases are TGTGCCAGCAGCCAACCAGGGGATTCTGGTATCGGCTACACCTTC. This codes for CASSQPGDSGIGYTF.

In this sample, this clone turned up a few times. The J gene is TRBJ1-1, the V gene TRBV10-1; D remains unclear. The CDR3 covers 13 residues. V lost 1 base and J lost 7, with 10 bases in between. Germline V gene lookup returns CDR1 WNHNN and CDR2 SYGVQD (reference sequence). DNA of the CDR3: TGCGCCAGCAGTGAGTTCCTAGGACTTGAAGCTTTCTTT. Translated, it gives CASSEFLGLEAFF.

V gene TRBV11-1 combines with J gene TRBJ2-1; perhaps TRBD1 as D (5 bases). V was trimmed by 4 bases and J by 9 bases, leaving 10 bases between them. CDR3 length: 12 amino acids. CDR1 is SGHAT, CDR2 FQDESV, per germline (reference sequence). CDR3 loop: CASSYQGAEQFF. For the CDR3, the DNA is TGTGCCAGCAGCTACCAGGGTGCTGAGCAGTTCTTC.

The rearrangement links TRBV5-4 to TRBJ2-7, with 15 bases matching TRBD2. CDR1 is SGHNT, CDR2 YYREEE, per germline (reference sequence). The CDR3 loop spans 16 amino acids. Trimming removed 0 bases from V and 5 bases from J; junction bases left unmatched: 3. CDR3 in DNA: TGTGCCAGCAGCTTGGGGACTAGCGGGAGGGCCGACGAGCAGTACTTC. It codes for CASSLGTSGRADEQYF.

This clone was found once. This chain joins TRBV5-1 and TRBJ1-4, with 8 bases identical to TRBD1. CDR1 and CDR2 from the germline V gene are SGHRS and YFSETQ. The CDR3 length is 17 residues. The junction had 13 bases not matched to a gene; V was cut back by 1 base and J by 8 bases. The DNA of the CDR3 is TGCGCCAGCAGCTTGCCCCACGACAGGGGTGAGCGAGAAAAACTGTTTTTT. As protein: CASSLPHDRGEREKLFF. The variable domain in full, with the rest retrieved from reference TRBV5-1 and TRBJ1-4, is KAGVTQTPRYLIKTRGQQVTLSCSPISGHRSVSWYQQTPGQGLQFLFEYFSETQRNKGNFPGRFSGRQFSNSRSEMNVSTLELGDSALYLCASSLPHDRGEREKLFFGSGTQLSVL.

The V call is TRBV5-6, the J call TRBJ2-7; possibly TRBD2 for D (5 bases). CDR3 length: 15 amino acids. Germline CDR1 and CDR2: SGHDT and YYEEEE. The V end lost 0 bases, the J end lost 3 bases, and 13 bases lay between the germline ends. The CDR3 reads CASSLDEGRNYEQYF. The CDR3, as DNA: TGTGCCAGCAGCTTGGATGAGGGAAGGAACTACGAGCAGTACTTC.

The CDR3 loop reads CASSRTGVGDEQYF. CDR3 bases: TGTGCCAGCTCACGTACAGGGGTCGGCGACGAGCAGTACTTC. The chain carries TRBV18 and TRBJ2-7; 7 bases map to TRBD1. This CDR3 region has 14 residues. The V gene's germline CDR1 is KGHSH and CDR2 LQKENI. J was trimmed by 5 bases and V by 4 bases; bases with no gene match: 8.